This T cell receptor beta chain comes out of a study of T cells in Graves' hyperthyroidism and ophthalmopathy. Amplified TCR beta CDR3 regions derived from RNA transcripts. First-round RT-PCR with HTBI primers amplified the TCR CDR3 region. One entry per CDR3 protein, called by TCRdb with MiXCR from the multiplex PCR reads. Of about 560,000 distinct CDR3 sequences in the sample, about a sixth are singletons; the top ten hold more than 15%. The CDR3 length is 17 residues. Germline V lookup: CDR1 MNHNS, CDR2 SASEGT. The trim removed 6 bases at V and 2 bases at J, leaving 12 bases unmatched. There are many counts of this clonotype.

The chain has TRBV6-1 and TRBJ1-5; 8 bases are shared with TRBD1. The material sequenced was blood. This TCR was recovered from a woman aged 18-29 years with Graves' hyperthyroidism. CDR3 bases: TGTGCCAGCAGCCGAAGGACAGGGATCGACGGCAATCAGCCCCAGCATTTT. It yields the protein CASSRRTGIDGNQPQHF.